The rows below give T cell receptor beta chains drawn from one sample of a study of blood T cell repertoires in COVID-19. Sequenced by immunoSEQ multiplex PCR; TCRdb stores in-frame clones only, minus some. This table holds about 150,000 clones, around four fifths found once. Sequences were obtained from PBMCs or T cells enriched from blood (not recorded which). The receptors here all came from a woman aged 35 to 49 who had recovered from COVID-19. The CDR3 runs from the conserved cysteine through the conserved F or W. Fields, in order: D gene, J gene, clone size, V gene, CDR3 length, CDR3 DNA, CDR3 protein. The D gene is left open where the match is weak. Size values are once, few and many counts, or a class for expanded clones, and some rows have none.

>.|TRBJ2-7|.|TRBV4-2|15
TGTGCCAGCAGCCAAGATAGCCAAGGGGGCTACGAGCAGTACTTC
CASSQDSQGGYEQYF
>.|TRBJ2-7|.|TRBV9|12
TGTGCCAGCAGCGGGAAAATGGGAGAGCAGAACTTC
CASSGKMGEQNF
>TRBD1|TRBJ2-1|once|TRBV5-4|15
TGTGCCAGCAGCTTGGGGGACAGGGAGGGTAATGAGCAGTTCTTC
CASSLGDREGNEQFF
>TRBD1|TRBJ1-2|.|TRBV30|17
TGTGCCTGGAGTGACCAAATCCCCGGGACAGGGGATTCTGGCTACACCTTC
CAWSDQIPGTGDSGYTF
>.|TRBJ2-5|.|TRBV10-3|13
TGTGCCATCAGTGGGACTCCCCAAGAGACCCAGTACTTC
CAISGTPQETQYF
>.|TRBJ2-7|.|TRBV29-1|14
TGCAGCGTTGTAGGCTCATCGAGGGCTGGCGAGCAGTACTTC
CSVVGSSRAGEQYF
>TRBD2|TRBJ2-1|.|TRBV11-3|16
TGTGCCAGCAGCGCCACTAGCGGGGGGGCTCGGAATGAGCAGTTCTTC
CASSATSGGARNEQFF
>TRBD2|TRBJ2-1|few|TRBV7-3|15
TGTGCCAGCAGCTTATCTAGCGGGAGGATGAATGAGCAGTTCTTC
CASSLSSGRMNEQFF
>.|TRBJ2-1|.|TRBV13|13
TGTGCCAGCAGCACTCAGGGGTACCATGAGCAGTTCTTC
CASSTQGYHEQFF
>TRBD2|TRBJ2-1|once|TRBV5-1|15
TGCGCCAGCAGCTTAAGCCAGCGGGAGATAAATGAGCAGTTCTTC
CASSLSQREINEQFF
>TRBD2|TRBJ2-5|.|TRBV2|17
TGTGCCAGCAGTGAAGCGGTGCTAGCGGGGAAGCAAGAGACCCAGTACTTC
CASSEAVLAGKQETQYF
>.|TRBJ1-6|.|TRBV12-3/TRBV12-4|13
TGTGCCAGCAGTTTGGGGCTCGGTTCACCCCTCCACTTT
CASSLGLGSPLHF
>.|TRBJ1-6|.|TRBV9|14
TGTGCCAGCAGCGGAGGAGGAGGCCGCTCACCCCTCCACTTT
CASSGGGGRSPLHF
>.|TRBJ1-4|.|TRBV4-1|15
TGCGCCAGCAGCTTTCAGGGTTCAACTAATGAAAAACTGTTTTTT
CASSFQGSTNEKLFF
>.|TRBJ2-7|.|TRBV30|13
TGTGCCTGCCGCCTTAGCGCGAGATACGAGCAGTACTTC
CACRLSARYEQYF
>TRBD2|TRBJ2-2|.|TRBV7-6|14
TGTGCCAGCAGCGCGGGACTAGCCTCCGGGGAGCTGTTTTTT
CASSAGLASGELFF
>TRBD1|TRBJ1-2|.|TRBV5-6|16
TGTGCCAGCAGCTTGACAGGGGGCCTTACTAACTATGGCTACACCTTC
CASSLTGGLTNYGYTF
>.|TRBJ2-7|.|TRBV19|16
TGTGCCAGTAGCCCAGACCCGGGACACCCGTCCTACGAGCAGTACTTC
CASSPDPGHPSYEQYF
>.|TRBJ2-6|once|TRBV4-1|15
TGCGCCAGCAGCCAGGGGAGAACCGGGGCCAACGTCCTGACTTTC
CASSQGRTGANVLTF
>TRBD2|TRBJ2-5|.|TRBV7-9|13
TGTGCCAGCAGGCTAGCGGGACAAGAGACCCAGTACTTC
CASRLAGQETQYF
>.|TRBJ1-2|.|TRBV2|13
TGTGCCAGCAGTGAAGGGGGAGGCTATGGCTACACCTTC
CASSEGGGYGYTF
>.|TRBJ1-5|.|TRBV5-6|13
TGTGCCAGCAGCTTAAATTACGGTAATCCCCAGCATTTT
CASSLNYGNPQHF
>TRBD2|TRBJ2-1|.|TRBV19|15
TGTGCCAGTAGTATGACTAGCGGGGAGTACAATGAGCAGTTCTTC
CASSMTSGEYNEQFF
>.|TRBJ1-1|.|TRBV19|18
TGTGCCTGTGGCCCAGCGGGCCACCACAGTAACATGAACACTGAAGCTTTCTTT
CACGPAGHHSNMNTEAFF
>.|TRBJ2-3|.|TRBV7-3|15
TGTGCCAGCCGGGAAGATAGGGAACGCACAGATACGCAGTATTTT
CASREDRERTDTQYF